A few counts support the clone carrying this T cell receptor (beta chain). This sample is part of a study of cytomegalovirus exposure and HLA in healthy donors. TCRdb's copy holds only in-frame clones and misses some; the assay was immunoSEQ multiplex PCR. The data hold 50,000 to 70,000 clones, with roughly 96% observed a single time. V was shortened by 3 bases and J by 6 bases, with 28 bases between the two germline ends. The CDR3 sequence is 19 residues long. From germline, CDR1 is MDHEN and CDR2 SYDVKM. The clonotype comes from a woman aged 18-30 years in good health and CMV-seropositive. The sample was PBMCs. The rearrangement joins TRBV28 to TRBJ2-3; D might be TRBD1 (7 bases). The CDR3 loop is CASSFVWDQEGAGRDTQYF. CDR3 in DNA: TGTGCCAGCAGTTTTGTCTGGGACCAGGAGGGGGCAGGGAGGGATACGCAGTATTTT.